Presented here are 28 T cell receptor beta chains from one specimen sequenced in a study of cytomegalovirus exposure and HLA in healthy donors. Both 60 Vbeta primers and 13 Jbeta primers went into the PCR. TCRdb's copy holds only in-frame clones and misses some; the assay was immunoSEQ multiplex PCR. This sample has about 190,000 clones, with just under 75% found just once. The sequenced material came from PBMCs. Every receptor here comes from a woman under 40 in good health and CMV-seropositive.

This chain links TRBV19 with TRBJ1-2, with 8 bases matching TRBD1. This CDR3 spans 14 amino acids. Losses at the gene ends were 4 bases for V and 4 bases for J; bases not matched to a gene: 5. CDR1 and CDR2 (germline): LNHDA, SQIVND (reference sequence). The CDR3 nucleotides read TGTGCCAGTAGTAAGACAGGGGTCCCCTATGGCTACACCTTC. Translated: CASSKTGVPYGYTF.

The V and J genes are TRBV10-2 and TRBJ1-5; tentatively, D is TRBD1 (6 bases). CDR1 and CDR2 from the germline V gene are WSHSY and SAAADI. The CDR3 is 16 residues long. Trimming pared 4 bases from V and 0 bases from J, leaving 13 bases between. CDR3 DNA sequence: TGCGCCAGCAGTGTTTCCGGGACAACTAGCAATCAGCCCCAGCATTTT. Its translation is CASSVSGTTSNQPQHF.

The J gene is TRBJ1-2, the V gene TRBV6-1; D unresolved. The CDR3 is made up of 14 amino acids. CDR1 is MNHNS, CDR2 SASEGT, per germline. The V and J ends lost 1 base and 4 bases respectively, with 10 bases between them. CDR3: CASSEGVQAYGYTF. The CDR3 nucleotides are TGTGCCAGCAGTGAAGGAGTGCAGGCCTATGGCTACACCTTC.

CDR3 region: CASSGKLGARGTEAFF. DNA of the CDR3: TGTGCCAGCAGCGGAAAACTGGGGGCCAGGGGAACTGAAGCTTTCTTT. This rearrangement joins TRBV9 to TRBJ1-1, with D possibly TRBD1 on 6 matching bases. This CDR3 is built from 16 residues. Trimming shortened V by 3 bases and J by 5 bases, and 20 bases separated the two germline ends. Germline assignment: CDR1 SGDLS and CDR2 YYNGEE.

This chain links TRBV28 with TRBJ2-1; 12 nucleotides line up with TRBD2. In germline, CDR1 is MDHEN, CDR2 SYDVKM. This CDR3 comprises 20 residues. V trimming: 5 bases; J trimming: 0 bases; junction bases outside the gene matches: 14. Here the CDR3 DNA reads TGTGCCAGCAGTCAACCCCGTCTGGGACTAGCGGGCAGCTCCTACAATGAGCAGTTCTTC. Its protein is CASSQPRLGLAGSSYNEQFF.

The V and J genes are TRBV28 and TRBJ2-7; D is perhaps TRBD2 (5 bases). The CDR3 has 16 residues. The V end was cut by 7 bases, the J end by 2 bases, with 21 bases between. The germline CDR1 and CDR2 sequences are MDHEN and SYDVKM. The CDR3 bases are TGTGCCAGCACCACTTCAAGTAGCGCATCCCCCTACGAGCAGTACTTC. Its protein is CASTTSSSASPYEQYF.

The V gene is TRBV27, the J gene TRBJ2-1; 13 bases fit TRBD2. Germline values: CDR1 MNHEY, CDR2 SMNVEV (reference sequence). Losses at the gene ends were 6 bases for V and 7 bases for J; bases not matched to a gene: 6. CDR3 length: 15 residues. The CDR3 coding sequence is TGTGCCAGCAGGGGGGGACTAGCGGGGTTGAATGAGCAGTTCTTC. Amino acid sequence: CASRGGLAGLNEQFF.

The sample holds one count of this clone. This chain connects TRBV5-1 to TRBJ2-7; possible D gene TRBD1, 6 bases. The CDR3 consists of 15 residues. CDR1 and CDR2 (germline): SGHRS, YFSETQ. V lost 2 bases and J 6 bases, leaving 18 bases between the germline ends. The chain's CDR3 is CASSFWEGGVGEQYF. The CDR3 coding sequence is TGCGCCAGCAGCTTTTGGGAAGGGGGAGTTGGCGAGCAGTACTTC.

The chain carries TRBV5-1 and TRBJ2-2; D unresolved. The CDR3 extends over 14 amino acids. V lost 6 bases and J 1 base, leaving 10 bases between the germline ends. Germline CDR1 is SGHRS and CDR2 is YFSETQ. CDR3 sequence reads: CASTNVGNTGELFF. The CDR3 DNA reads TGCGCCAGCACCAACGTCGGGAACACCGGGGAGCTGTTTTTT. The entire variable domain, with the rest obtained from reference TRBV5-1 and TRBJ2-2, is as follows: KAGVTQTPRYLIKTRGQQVTLSCSPISGHRSVSWYQQTPGQGLQFLFEYFSETQRNKGNFPGRFSGRQFSNSRSEMNVSTLELGDSALYLCASTNVGNTGELFFGEGSRLTVL.

This chain joins TRBV6-5 and TRBJ2-3, with 7 bases that match TRBD1. This CDR3 contains 14 residues. Germline lookup yields CDR1 MNHEY and CDR2 SVGAGI. V dropped 5 bases and J dropped 4; count of bases not matched to a gene: 6. The CDR3 loop reads CASSTDRAADTQYF. CDR3 coding DNA: TGTGCCAGCAGTACTGACAGGGCCGCAGATACGCAGTATTTT.

The chain is built from TRBV28 and TRBJ1-1; 11 positions match TRBD1. CDR1 is MDHEN and CDR2 is SYDVKM in the germline V gene. The length of the CDR3 is 15 residues. Trimming took 6 bases from V and 7 from J; bases not matched to a gene: 10. For the CDR3, the DNA is TGTGCCAGCAGGCGGCTCGGGACAGGGGGTAGTGAAGCTTTCTTT. Encoded protein: CASRRLGTGGSEAFF.

J is TRBJ1-1 and V is TRBV5-1; 7 nucleotides line up with TRBD1. CDR1 is SGHRS and CDR2 is YFSETQ in the germline V gene. This CDR3 has 16 residues. V trimming: 2 bases; J trimming: 3 bases; junction bases outside the gene matches: 10. CDR3 nucleotides: TGCGCCAGCAGCTTCATCACCGGGACAGTGGACACTGAAGCTTTCTTT. It is translated as CASSFITGTVDTEAFF.

The chain links TRBV7-2 to TRBJ2-1; D not certain. This CDR3 comprises 13 residues. V lost 8 bases, J lost 7 bases, and 15 bases lay in between. The germline V gene encodes CDR1 SGHTA and CDR2 FQGNSA. The CDR3 DNA reads as TGTGCCAGCTCGGGTAGGCCGTCAAATGAGCAGTTCTTC. This gives the protein CASSGRPSNEQFF.

V gene TRBV5-4 combines with J gene TRBJ2-5; possibly TRBD2 for D (6 bases). The CDR3 consists of 14 residues. The V end lost 4 bases, the J end lost 2 bases, and 12 bases lay between the germline ends. Germline loops: CDR1 SGHNT, CDR2 YYREEE (reference sequence). CDR3 DNA: TGTGCCAGCAGCCTTAGCGGAGCTCAAGAGACCCAGTACTTC. This sequence encodes CASSLSGAQETQYF.

The chain employs TRBV19 and TRBJ2-1, with 8 bases that match TRBD2. The CDR3 spans 19 residues. V lost 4 bases, J lost 0 bases, and 14 bases stayed unmatched. From germline, CDR1 is LNHDA and CDR2 SQIVND (reference sequence). The CDR3 loop reads CASSTPGLGTRNSYNEQFF. The CDR3 nucleotides are TGTGCCAGTAGTACCCCGGGACTAGGTACTCGGAACTCCTACAATGAGCAGTTCTTC.

The V gene is TRBV11-2, the J gene TRBJ1-5; no reliable D call. V was shortened by 5 bases and J by 9 bases, with 14 bases between the two germline ends. The CDR3 covers 13 residues. CDR1 SGHAT and CDR2 FQNNGV come from the germline V gene. In DNA, the CDR3 is TGTGCCAGCAGCCCCGCCCCCGATAGGCCCCAGCATTTT. It yields the protein CASSPAPDRPQHF.

V usage is TRBV6-1 and J usage is TRBJ2-1; 8 bases map to TRBD2. V trimming: 6 bases; J trimming: 4 bases; junction bases outside the gene matches: 5. The CDR3 contains 14 residues. Germline values: CDR1 MNHNS, CDR2 SASEGT. The DNA of the CDR3 is TGTGCCAGCAGACGACTAGCGACATACAATGAGCAGTTCTTC. Translating it yields CASRRLATYNEQFF.

V and J are TRBV6-5 and TRBJ2-5; D might be TRBD2 (5 bases). Germline V gene lookup returns CDR1 MNHEY and CDR2 SVGAGI. The V gene lost 2 bases and the J gene lost 7 bases, with 11 bases spanning the gap. The CDR3 extends over 13 amino acids. Here the CDR3 reads CASSYERGRTQYF. CDR3 DNA sequence: TGTGCCAGCAGTTACGAGCGCGGGCGGACCCAGTACTTC.

This chain joins TRBV7-9 and TRBJ2-1, with TRBD2 matching over 8 bases. The CDR3 is made up of 16 amino acids. The germline V gene has CDR1 SEHNR and CDR2 FQNEAQ (reference sequence). J gave up 3 bases and V 5 bases, and 9 bases lay outside the gene matches. The CDR3 nucleotides are TGTGCCAGCAGCCCCGAAGCGGGAGCGGGCTACAATGAGCAGTTCTTC. Translated: CASSPEAGAGYNEQFF.

This chain connects TRBV29-1 to TRBJ2-1; 8 bases are shared with TRBD2. The trim removed 5 bases at V and 7 bases at J, leaving 13 bases unmatched. From germline, CDR1 is SQVTM and CDR2 ANQGSEA. The CDR3 consists of 15 residues. CDR3 protein: CSVSKTGTRGNEQFF. DNA for the CDR3: TGCAGCGTTTCTAAGACCGGGACTAGGGGGAATGAGCAGTTCTTC.

This chain connects TRBV11-2 to TRBJ1-1; 7 bases align to TRBD1. With V trimmed by 0 bases and J by 3 bases, 13 bases remained unmatched. CDR3 length: 18 amino acids. Germline V CDR1 and CDR2: SGHAT, FQNNGV. The CDR3 is CASSLEPGDSSLYTEAFF. In nucleotides, the CDR3 is TGTGCCAGCAGCTTAGAACCGGGGGACAGTTCCCTCTACACTGAAGCTTTCTTT.

J is TRBJ2-7 and V is TRBV18, with 9 bases lining up with TRBD1. V shed 6 bases, J shed 1 base, and the junction held 7 bases outside the gene matches. This CDR3 has 15 amino acids. Germline assignment: CDR1 KGHSH and CDR2 LQKENI. As DNA, the CDR3 is TGTGCCAGCTCGTCCTCCGGGACAGGGTCCTACGAGCAGTACTTC. Its translation is CASSSSGTGSYEQYF.

V usage is TRBV5-1 and J usage is TRBJ2-5, with 16 nucleotides matching TRBD2. There are 19 residues in the CDR3. V shed 4 bases, J shed 1 base, and the junction held 10 bases outside the gene matches. Germline assignment: CDR1 SGHRS and CDR2 YFSETQ. CDR3 DNA: TGCGCCAGCAGCATATCGGGACTAGCGGGAGGGTTACCCCAAGAGACCCAGTACTTC. It translates to CASSISGLAGGLPQETQYF.

V gene TRBV25-1 combines with J gene TRBJ2-3, with 9 bases matching TRBD1. The germline V gene encodes CDR1 MGHDK and CDR2 SYGVNS. This CDR3 is 15 amino acids long. The trim removed 4 bases at V and 4 bases at J, leaving 6 bases unmatched. The CDR3, as DNA: TGTGCCAGCAGTGTCCCCGGGACAGGGTCAGATACGCAGTATTTT. It translates to CASSVPGTGSDTQYF.

This chain connects TRBV27 to TRBJ2-5; 7 bases line up with TRBD1. TRBJ2-7 explains the end of the DNA better; the J call may be wrong. This CDR3 region has 15 residues. Germline CDR1 MNHEY, CDR2 SMNVEV (reference sequence). Here the CDR3 DNA reads TGTGCCAGCAGTTTATCGTCAGGGGGTATCTACGAGCAGTACTTC. As protein: CASSLSSGGIYEQYF.

The DNA for the CDR3 is TGTGCCAGTAGTATTTTGGGTAGCCGCAATCAGCCCCAGCATTTT. It yields the protein CASSILGSRNQPQHF. The chain employs TRBV19 and TRBJ1-5; D gene ambiguous. Per germline, CDR1 LNHDA and CDR2 SQIVND (reference sequence). V was cut by 3 bases and J by 2 bases, with 11 bases left in between. The CDR3 length is 15 residues.

V usage is TRBV27 and J usage is TRBJ1-1; 7 bases fit TRBD1. The CDR3 covers 14 residues. Germline CDR1 is MNHEY and CDR2 is SMNVEV (reference sequence). V trimming: 6 bases; J trimming: 4 bases; junction bases outside the gene matches: 8. The CDR3 nucleotides read TGTGCCAGCAGCCATAACAGGGGCCCCACTGAAGCTTTCTTT. Translated: CASSHNRGPTEAFF.

The chain joins TRBV5-4 to TRBJ2-1; 8 nucleotides match TRBD1. V shed 4 bases, J shed 4 bases, and the junction held 7 bases outside the gene matches. CDR3 length equals 15 residues. CDR1 SGHNT and CDR2 YYREEE come from the germline V gene (reference sequence). DNA for the CDR3: TGTGCCAGCAGCCCACCAGGGGGCGGTTACAATGAGCAGTTCTTC. Its translation: CASSPPGGGYNEQFF.